The 25 T cell receptor beta chains below were found in one sample sequenced in a study of Graves' ophthalmopathy and Graves' hyperthyroidism. TCR beta CDR3 regions were amplified from RNA transcripts. HTBI primers served in a first-round RT-PCR, which a second-round multiplex PCR followed. One entry per CDR3 protein, called by TCRdb with MiXCR from the multiplex PCR reads. The data contain 740,000 or so distinct CDR3 sequences, 35% to 50% of them singletons. Material: peripheral blood. Receptor source: an adult man with Graves' ophthalmopathy.

This clonotype was seen ten or more times. This chain connects TRBV5-6 to TRBJ2-5; tentatively, D is TRBD1 (6 bases). Germline CDR1 is SGHDT and CDR2 is YYEEEE. The V gene lost 4 bases and the J gene lost 2 bases, with 18 bases spanning the gap. The CDR3 extends over 16 amino acids. The CDR3 DNA sequence: TGTGCCAGCAGCCCTATCGGGGCCAGGGGACAAGAGACCCAGTACTTC. It encodes CASSPIGARGQETQYF.

The chain is built from TRBV10-3 and TRBJ1-1; TRBD1 might be the D (6 bases). This CDR3 region has 14 residues. Germline V lookup: CDR1 ENHRY, CDR2 SYGVKD. Trimming took off 5 bases at V and 3 bases at J, with 13 bases between the two ends. CDR3 in DNA: TGTGCCATCAGTTACTCCAGGGGCGACACTGAAGCTTTCTTT. Its protein is CAISYSRGDTEAFF.

Comments on this clonotype: Mismatch with germline at one junction end may stem from a read error. The chain is built from TRBV7-9 and TRBJ1-5; D is uncertain. CDR1 is SEHNR and CDR2 is FQNEAQ in the germline V gene (reference sequence). This CDR3 spans 16 amino acids. CDR3 residues: CASSHSSGGRNQPQHF. In nucleotides, the CDR3 is TGCGCCAGCAGCCATTCATCGGGTGGTCGCAATCAGCCCCAGCATTTT. The whole variable domain, filled in from reference TRBV7-9 and TRBJ1-5, reads DTGVSQNPRHKITKRGQNVTFRCDPISEHNRLYWYRQTLGQGPEFLTYFQNEAQLEKSRLLSDRFSAERPKGSFSTLEIQRTEQGDSAMYLCASSHSSGGRNQPQHFGDGTRLSIL.

This clonotype was picked up a small number of times. The gene calls are TRBV7-9 and TRBJ2-7, with 8 nucleotides matching TRBD2. CDR1 is SEHNR, CDR2 FQNEAQ, per germline (reference sequence). V lost 6 bases to trimming and J lost 3 bases; unmatched junction nucleotides: 7. This CDR3 is 14 amino acids long. DNA for the CDR3: TGTGCCAGCAGTTACGGGGGGGTCGTCTACGAGCAGTACTTC. Residues: CASSYGGVVYEQYF. Together with reference TRBV7-9 and TRBJ2-7, the CDR3 gives the full variable domain: DTGVSQNPRHKITKRGQNVTFRCDPISEHNRLYWYRQTLGQGPEFLTYFQNEAQLEKSRLLSDRFSAERPKGSFSTLEIQRTEQGDSAMYLCASSYGGVVYEQYFGPGTRLTVT.

J is TRBJ2-1 and V is TRBV29-1; D is possibly TRBD1 or TRBD2 (5 bases each). The DNA matches TRBJ2-7 better at its end, which makes the J call doubtful. Germline CDR1 and CDR2: SQVTM and ANQGSEA. This CDR3 has 10 amino acids. The CDR3 protein is CSVEGERQYF. CDR3 bases: TGCAGCGTTGAGGGGGAGAGGCAGTACTTC.

This clonotype was counted between two and nine times. The rearrangement links TRBV5-4 to TRBJ2-7, with 10 nucleotides matching TRBD1. The CDR3 totals 15 residues. Trimming at V came to 0 bases and at J to 5 bases, leaving 5 bases not matched to a gene. Germline CDR1 reads SGHNT; CDR2 reads YYREEE (reference sequence). The CDR3 protein is CASSLVGTGAHEQYF. In DNA form, the CDR3 reads TGTGCCAGCAGCTTGGTAGGGACAGGGGCACACGAGCAGTACTTC.

This clonotype showed up just a few times. J is TRBJ2-7 and V is TRBV12-3 or TRBV12-4, with 7 bases that match TRBD1. Trimming took 5 bases from V and 2 from J; bases not matched to a gene: 6. The CDR3 spans 14 residues. The CDR3 DNA sequence: TGTGCCAGCAGTGACTCAGGGGGTACCTACGAGCAGTACTTC. Amino acids: CASSDSGGTYEQYF.

The chain combines TRBV20-1 with TRBJ2-7; tentatively, D is TRBD1 (6 bases). Trimming left V 1 base short and J 0 bases short, with 13 bases between. The CDR3 runs 15 residues. From germline, CDR1 is DFQATT and CDR2 SNEGSKA (reference sequence). CDR3: CSARGPRQDSYEQYF. The DNA of the CDR3 is TGCAGTGCTAGAGGTCCGAGACAGGACTCCTACGAGCAGTACTTC.

The rearrangement joins TRBV25-1 to TRBJ1-2; D perhaps matches TRBD1 (5 bases). CDR3 length: 14 residues. Trimming stripped 6 bases from V and 7 bases from J, with 18 bases between. Germline-derived CDR1 and CDR2 are MGHDK and SYGVNS. The CDR3 region has the DNA TGTGCCAGCAGCGATACGGCAGGGTATTTTGGCTACACCTTC. This codes for CASSDTAGYFGYTF.

This clonotype was observed many times. The chain is built from TRBV20-1 and TRBJ1-1; 7 nucleotides line up with TRBD1. Germline V CDR1 and CDR2: DFQATT, SNEGSKA (reference sequence). The CDR3 is 12 amino acids. Germline trimming cut 3 bases from V and 11 bases from J; bases unmatched to any gene: 9. CDR3 sequence (DNA): TGCAGTGCTAGTGATGACAGGGTTTTGGCTTTCTTT. Protein: CSASDDRVLAFF.

Regarding this clonotype: This may stem from a read error, because a much larger clone lies one nucleotide away. The chain has TRBV7-9 and TRBJ1-2; 7 nucleotides agree with TRBD1. Germline V gene sequence: CDR1 SEHNR, CDR2 FQNEAQ (reference sequence). The CDR3 extends over 16 amino acids. CDR3 amino acids: CASSGGPQGLDYSYTF. In nucleotides, the CDR3 is TGTGCCAGCAGCGGAGGACCACAGGGGTTAGACTATAGCTACACCTTC.

This clonotype showed up just once. The rearrangement links TRBV2 to TRBJ1-4; TRBD1 is a possible D gene (6 bases). The CDR3 sequence is 14 residues long. The germline V and J ends were trimmed by 7 bases and 7 bases, with 16 bases remaining between them. Germline assignment: CDR1 SNHLY and CDR2 FYNNEI. DNA of the CDR3: TGTGCCAGCACTGCACAGGCCAGGGGTGAAAAACTGTTTTTT. Its translation is CASTAQARGEKLFF.

The CDR3 protein is CAISDGREDTGELFF. Here the CDR3 DNA reads TGTGCCATCAGTGACGGCAGGGAGGACACCGGGGAGCTGTTTTTT. This chain uses TRBV10-3 with TRBJ2-2, with D perhaps TRBD2 (6 bases). Per the germline V gene, CDR1 is ENHRY and CDR2 is SYGVKD. This CDR3 comprises 15 residues. V was trimmed by 3 bases and J by 3 bases, leaving 11 bases between them.

The chain combines TRBV7-9 with TRBJ2-6; no reliable D call. This CDR3 has 9 amino acids. Germline loops: CDR1 SEHNR, CDR2 FQNEAQ (reference sequence). Between the trimmed V and J ends, which lost 1 base and 16 bases, there was a span of 2 bases. CDR3 bases: TGTGCCAGCAGCTTAGAACTGACTTTC. It specifies CASSLELTF. Full variable domain (missing parts from reference TRBV7-9 and TRBJ2-6): DTGVSQNPRHKITKRGQNVTFRCDPISEHNRLYWYRQTLGQGPEFLTYFQNEAQLEKSRLLSDRFSAERPKGSFSTLEIQRTEQGDSAMYLCASSLELTFGAGSRLTVL.

Of note for this clonotype: A much bigger clone sits one base away, suggesting this may be a read error. This chain links TRBV6-5 with TRBJ1-1, with a weak D call TRBD1 (6 bases). The CDR3 spans 14 residues. Between the trimmed V and J ends, which lost 6 bases and 1 base, there was a span of 12 bases. Germline lookup yields CDR1 MNHEY and CDR2 SVGAGI. The chain's CDR3 is CASSEDRANTEAFF. CDR3 bases: TGTGCCAGCAGCGAGGACAGAGCGAACACTGAAGCTTTCTTT.

The chain is built from TRBV29-1 and TRBJ1-2; perhaps TRBD1 as D (5 bases). V was trimmed by 6 bases and J by 6 bases, leaving 14 bases between them. This CDR3 is built from 12 residues. Looked up from germline, CDR1 is SQVTM and CDR2 is ANQGSEA. As DNA, the CDR3 is TGCAGCGTCGACACGGGGGTCGATGGCTACACCTTC. Translation gives CSVDTGVDGYTF.

V usage is TRBV11-2 and J usage is TRBJ1-6, with 7 bases fitting TRBD1. Germline trimming cut 5 bases from V and 9 bases from J; bases unmatched to any gene: 7. The CDR3 totals 14 residues. The germline V gene encodes CDR1 SGHAT and CDR2 FQNNGV. DNA for the CDR3: TGTGCCAGCAGCATCGGGACAGAGGGTTCACCCCTCCACTTT. Its protein is CASSIGTEGSPLHF. Based on the CDR3 plus reference TRBV11-2 and TRBJ1-6, the full variable domain is EAGVAQSPRYKIIEKRQSVAFWCNPISGHATLYWYQQILGQGPKLLIQFQNNGVVDDSQLPKDRFSAERLKGVDSTLKIQPAKLEDSAVYLCASSIGTEGSPLHFGNGTRLTVT.

This clonotype was picked up a small number of times. V is TRBV11-3 and J is TRBJ2-2, with a weak D call TRBD2 (5 bases). The germline V gene has CDR1 SGHNT and CDR2 YENEEA. Deletions cut 5 bases from V and 4 bases from J, with 17 bases between. This CDR3 is built from 16 residues. The CDR3, as DNA: TGTGCCAGCAGCACCCGTGACTATTATGGCACCGGGGAGCTGTTTTTT. Translating gives CASSTRDYYGTGELFF.

The chain recombines TRBV2 with TRBJ1-5; D not resolved. The CDR3 has 15 residues. Per germline, CDR1 SNHLY and CDR2 FYNNEI. Trimming removed 3 bases at V and 1 base at J, with 10 bases between. CDR3 residues: CASSERAVSNQPQHF. In DNA form, the CDR3 reads TGTGCCAGCAGTGAGAGGGCAGTCAGCAATCAGCCCCAGCATTTT.

In this sample, this clonotype turned up a few times. V and J are TRBV12-3 or TRBV12-4 and TRBJ2-7; D possibly corresponds to TRBD2 (5 bases). The CDR3 is 14 residues long. Trimming took 3 bases from V and 0 from J, leaving 9 bases between them. The CDR3 DNA reads as TGTGCCAGCAGTTTTCGGGATGACTCCTACGAGCAGTACTTC. Translated, it gives CASSFRDDSYEQYF.

About this clonotype: Given a much more abundant clone one base away, this may be a read error. This chain joins TRBV2 and TRBJ1-2; D unresolved. Germline values: CDR1 SNHLY, CDR2 FYNNEI. CDR3 size: 13 residues. CDR3 region: CASSEGRNYDYTF. In nucleotides, the CDR3 is TGTGCCAGCAGCGAAGGACGGAACTATGACTACACCTTC.

The chain has TRBV7-8 and TRBJ2-7; the match to TRBD1 covers 7 bases. After removal of 3 bases from V and 2 bases from J, the junction contained 4 bases not matched to a gene. The CDR3 runs to 14 residues. Germline V gene sequence: CDR1 SGHVS, CDR2 FQNEAQ. The DNA for the CDR3 is TGTGCCAGCAGCTTGACAGGGTACGCCTACGAGCAGTACTTC. Residues: CASSLTGYAYEQYF. The whole variable domain, remainder taken from reference TRBV7-8 and TRBJ2-7, is GAGVSQSPRYKVAKRGQDVALRCDPISGHVSLFWYQQALGQGPEFLTYFQNEAQLDKSGLPSDRFFAERPEGSVSTLKIQRTQQEDSAVYLCASSLTGYAYEQYFGPGTRLTVT.

This clonotype was seen only once. Without the conserved terminal phenylalanine or tryptophan, this CDR3 likely stems from a read error. Written as DNA, the CDR3 is TGTGCCAGCAGTGCCCGGGATAAGGACACCGGGGAGCTGTTTCTT. Encoded protein: CASSARDKDTGELFL. This rearrangement joins TRBV25-1 to TRBJ2-2, with TRBD2 as a possible D gene (5 bases). This CDR3 is built from 15 residues. V lost 4 bases and J 3 bases, leaving 12 bases between the germline ends. The germline V gene encodes CDR1 MGHDK and CDR2 SYGVNS.

Concerning this clonotype: Germline and junction disagree at one end, which may indicate a read error. Written as DNA, the CDR3 is TGTGCCACCAGCGACCCAGGGACAGGGGTGAATCAGTCCCAGCATTTT. Its protein is CATSDPGTGVNQSQHF. This chain connects TRBV24-1 to TRBJ1-5; TRBD1 agrees at 10 bases. In germline, CDR1 is KGHDR, CDR2 SFDVKD. The CDR3 consists of 16 residues.

This clonotype was observed a handful of times. V is TRBV27 and J is TRBJ2-7; D gene ambiguous. The V and J ends lost 6 bases and 1 base respectively, with 13 bases between them. Germline CDR1 is MNHEY and CDR2 is SMNVEV (reference sequence). This CDR3 comprises 14 residues. CDR3 coding DNA: TGTGCCAGCAGCCCCAGGCAGCGTTCCTACGAGCAGTACTTC. This encodes CASSPRQRSYEQYF.